The rows below give T cell receptor beta chains drawn from one sample of a study of T cell responses to AZD1222 COVID-19 vaccine. Here immunoSEQ multiplex PCR was the method, and the copy in TCRdb shows in-frame clones only, minus some. The sample contains roughly 150,000 clones, just under 95% of which appear only once. This specimen consisted of peripheral blood, obtained on day 0 of AZD1222 vaccination. The receptors were sampled from an adult in good health. The CDR3 runs from the conserved cysteine through the conserved F or W. A D gene is named only where the DNA matches it firmly. The listing skips clone size in some rows; elsewhere it reads once, few, many or a size class.

>-|TRBJ2-3|-|TRBV3-1/TRBV3-2
TGTGCCAGCAGCCAAGCTGAAGCCGGGTTTCACACAGATACGCAGTATTTT
CASSQAEAGFHTDTQYF
>-|TRBJ2-7|few|TRBV7-9
TGTGCCAGCAGCTTCCCGGGGGAGTGGAGGACCGTGAGCTCCTACGAGCAGTACTTC
CASSFPGEWRTVSSYEQYF
>-|TRBJ2-5|-|TRBV3-1/TRBV3-2
TGTGCCAGCAGCCAAGTTCTATTGGGAGTGGAGACCCAGTACTTC
CASSQVLLGVETQYF
>TRBD2|TRBJ2-5|-|TRBV2
TGTGCCAGCAGTCCGTCACTAGCGGGGGGGCCCTCAAAGGAGACCCAGTACTTC
CASSPSLAGGPSKETQYF
>-|TRBJ2-3|-|TRBV7-3
TGTGCCAGCAGCTTAAGCGGCGGTAGCACAGATACGCAGTATTTT
CASSLSGGSTDTQYF
>-|TRBJ2-2|-|TRBV11-3
TGTGCCAGCAGCTTAAGGGGTAGCGGAGACACCGGGGAGCTGTTTTTT
CASSLRGSGDTGELFF
>TRBD1|TRBJ1-5|-|TRBV3-1/TRBV3-2
TGTGCCAGCAGCCAAGATCTGACAGGGGGCGGTCAGCCCCAGCATTTT
CASSQDLTGGGQPQHF
>-|TRBJ2-2|-|TRBV5-6
TGTGCCAGCAGCTTCGGAGGTAGCGGAAGACCACCCGGGGAGCTGTTTTTT
CASSFGGSGRPPGELFF
>-|TRBJ1-1|-|TRBV12-3/TRBV12-4
TGTGCCAGCAGTTCGGTCCAGGGAGGAGCTTTCTTT
CASSSVQGGAFF
>-|TRBJ2-1|-|TRBV28
TGTGCCAGCAACTTAGGCGGGGGCAGCTCCTACAATGAGCAGTTCTTC
CASNLGGGSSYNEQFF
>-|TRBJ2-7|-|TRBV3-1/TRBV3-2
TGTGCCAGCAGCTTCCGGGCCTTCTACGAGCAGTACTTC
CASSFRAFYEQYF
>-|TRBJ2-7|-|TRBV27
TGTGCCAGCAGTGCCTATTGGGGCGACGAGCAGTACTTC
CASSAYWGDEQYF
>-|TRBJ2-6|-|TRBV7-3
TGTGCCAGCAGCATAGGCCCCGGGGCAGGGGCCAACGTCCTGACTTTC
CASSIGPGAGANVLTF
>-|TRBJ1-5|-|TRBV28
TGTGCCAGCAGTTTTGGCGAAATGATAGCCCAGCATTTT
CASSFGEMIAQHF
>-|TRBJ2-3|-|TRBV5-6
TGTGCCAGCAGCTTGGCTCCCAGTGCAGATACGCAGTATTTT
CASSLAPSADTQYF
>-|TRBJ1-4|-|TRBV28
TGTGCCAGCAGTGGGGGGGGGATAGCAACTAATGAAAAACTGTTTTTT
CASSGGGIATNEKLFF
>TRBD1|TRBJ2-5|once|TRBV7-8
TGTGCCAGCAGCTTCCGGACAGGGCTACAAGAGACCCAGTACTTC
CASSFRTGLQETQYF
>TRBD2|TRBJ2-7|-|TRBV5-1
TGCGCCAGCAGCCCTCGAACGGGGGGAGTTGGCGAGCAGTACTTC
CASSPRTGGVGEQYF
>-|TRBJ2-5|-|TRBV4-1
TGCGCCAGCAGTTACACCGGGACCCCGTGGGAGACCCAGTACTTC
CASSYTGTPWETQYF
>TRBD2|TRBJ2-1|-|TRBV7-2
TGTGCCAGCAGCTTAGCGGGGACTAGCGGAAAGAATGAGCAGTTCTTC
CASSLAGTSGKNEQFF
>-|TRBJ2-7|-|TRBV21-1
TGTGCCAGCAGCACGAACCTCCCTGCCTGCTACGAGCAGTACTTC
CASSTNLPACYEQYF
>-|TRBJ1-5|-|TRBV28
TGTGCCAGCAGTTTATGGGGCGCCCAAAATCAGCCCCAGCATTTT
CASSLWGAQNQPQHF
>-|TRBJ1-2|-|TRBV6-5
TGTGCCAGCAGTTACGACTCCTGGATTAGCTACACCTTC
CASSYDSWISYTF
>-|TRBJ1-1|few|TRBV28
TGTGCCAGCAGTTTAGGACAGATGAACACTGAAGCTTTCTTT
CASSLGQMNTEAFF
>TRBD1|TRBJ1-3|once|TRBV6-5
TGTGCCAGCAGAGACCCAGGGGGCCAGGGAAACACCATATATTTT
CASRDPGGQGNTIYF
>-|TRBJ1-3|-|TRBV6-6
TGTGCCAGCAGGGGGATAGGGGTTTCTGGAAACACCATATATTTT
CASRGIGVSGNTIYF
>-|TRBJ1-4|-|TRBV18
TGTGCCAGCTCACCCGGGTCTTCAACTAATGAAAAACTGTTTTTT
CASSPGSSTNEKLFF
>-|TRBJ1-3|-|TRBV2
TGTGCCAGCAGTGAATGGGGTGGCGGGGGCTCTGGAAACACCATATATTTT
CASSEWGGGGSGNTIYF
>-|TRBJ1-5|-|TRBV2
TGTGCCAGCAGTGATAGGGCCCTGGCAGGTGCTCAGCCCCAGCATTTT
CASSDRALAGAQPQHF